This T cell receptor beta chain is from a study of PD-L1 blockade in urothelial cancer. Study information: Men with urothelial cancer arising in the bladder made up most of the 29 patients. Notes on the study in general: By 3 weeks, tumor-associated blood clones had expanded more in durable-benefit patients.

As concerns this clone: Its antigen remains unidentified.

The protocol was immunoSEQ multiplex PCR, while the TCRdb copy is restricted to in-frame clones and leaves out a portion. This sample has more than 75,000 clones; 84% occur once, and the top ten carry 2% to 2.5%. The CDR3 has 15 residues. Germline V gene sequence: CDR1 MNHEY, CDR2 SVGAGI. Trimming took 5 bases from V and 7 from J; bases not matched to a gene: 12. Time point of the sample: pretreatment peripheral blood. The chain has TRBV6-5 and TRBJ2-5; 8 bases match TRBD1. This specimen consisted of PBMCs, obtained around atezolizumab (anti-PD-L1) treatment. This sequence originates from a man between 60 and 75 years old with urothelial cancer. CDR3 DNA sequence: TGTGCCAGCAGTCGAACCGGGACAGGCCAATTGACCCAGTACTTC. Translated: CASSRTGTGQLTQYF.